This record covers a single T cell receptor beta chain. As yet, its antigen is unknown. The CDR3 consists of 17 residues. Germline CDR1 LGHDT, CDR2 YNNKEL (reference sequence). Trimming cost V 3 bases and J 1 base, with 16 bases left between them. This sample was included in a study of blood T cells in healthy people across ages. Study observations and caveats: Unsorted PBMCs prevented conclusive naive versus antigen-experienced comparison.

It was with a sample-barcoded 5' primer and a J-beta primer mix that a second PCR of roughly 7 to 12 cycles was run. TCRdb re-called the 5' RACE reads with MiXCR, one entry per CDR3 protein. The table lists about 640,000 distinct CDR3 sequences, roughly 58% of them singletons. The TCR originated in a man aged 55 to 70 in good health. The chain carries TRBV3-1 and TRBJ2-4; the D call may be TRBD1 or TRBD2 (7 bases each). Sequencing input: blood. Here the CDR3 reads CASSQVLQGGAKNIQYF. In DNA form, the CDR3 reads TGTGCCAGCAGCCAGGTCCTCCAGGGGGGGGCCAAAAACATTCAGTACTTC.